Each of the 14 T cell receptor beta chains below was sequenced from the same sample in a study of T cells in localized non-small cell lung cancer. The protocol was immunoSEQ multiplex PCR, while the TCRdb copy is restricted to in-frame clones and leaves out a portion. The table has 55,000 to 75,000 clones, approximately 89% seen once. This material consisted of peripheral blood, taken before any cancer treatment. Receptors originate from a man aged 40-75 years with stage I lung adenocarcinoma.

This chain joins TRBV27 and TRBJ1-1; possibly TRBD1 for D (5 bases). The CDR3 totals 14 residues. V was pared by 5 bases and J by 7 bases, with 17 bases between. Germline values: CDR1 MNHEY, CDR2 SMNVEV (reference sequence). CDR3 protein: CASSPARGWDEAFF. For the CDR3, the DNA is TGTGCCAGCAGTCCCGCCCGGGGGTGGGATGAAGCTTTCTTT.

The chain employs TRBV7-3 and TRBJ2-7; D is unresolved. V shed 2 bases and J shed 6 bases, with 11 bases lying between them. CDR1 and CDR2 from the germline V gene are SGHTA and FQGTGA. The CDR3 covers 13 residues. In DNA form, the CDR3 reads TGTGCCAGCAGCTTAGGGCCAATGGGCGAGCAGTACTTC. It yields the protein CASSLGPMGEQYF.

V and J are TRBV18 and TRBJ2-3; perhaps D is TRBD1 or TRBD2 (5 bases each). The CDR3 is made up of 14 amino acids. V was trimmed by 0 bases and J by 6 bases, leaving 10 bases between them. CDR1 is KGHSH and CDR2 is LQKENI in the germline V gene. CDR3 amino acids: CASSPPQGGDTQYF. CDR3 bases: TGTGCCAGCTCACCACCGCAGGGCGGGGATACGCAGTATTTT. The full variable domain, completed using reference TRBV18 and TRBJ2-3, is NAGVMQNPRHLVRRRGQEARLRCSPMKGHSHVYWYRQLPEEGLKFMVYLQKENIIDESGMPKERFSAEFPKEGPSILRIQQVVRGDSAAYFCASSPPQGGDTQYFGPGTRLTVL.

J is TRBJ1-5 and V is TRBV28; 11 bases fit TRBD1. Germline assignment: CDR1 MDHEN and CDR2 SYDVKM. The junction had 4 bases not matched to a gene; V was cut back by 5 bases and J by 4 bases. This CDR3 region has 15 residues. CDR3 DNA: TGTGCCAGCAGTCCCGGGACAGGGGGTAATCAGCCCCAGCATTTT. Translating it yields CASSPGTGGNQPQHF.

This chain connects TRBV6-6 to TRBJ2-7; tentatively, D is TRBD1 (6 bases). This CDR3 has 15 amino acids. Germline-derived CDR1 and CDR2 are MNHNY and SVGAGI (reference sequence). V lost 4 bases and J 3 bases, leaving 16 bases between the germline ends. The CDR3 region is CASSFQQGVSYEQYF. The CDR3 DNA is TGTGCCAGCAGTTTCCAACAGGGAGTCAGCTACGAGCAGTACTTC.

The chain is built from TRBV4-1 and TRBJ2-1; the D is unclear. Trimming removed 5 bases at V and 4 bases at J, with 18 bases between. The CDR3 is 16 amino acids. The V gene's germline CDR1 is MGHRA and CDR2 YSYEKL. The CDR3 region has the DNA TGCGCCAGCAGCGATAAGCCCTCCGGGTGGTACAATGAGCAGTTCTTC. As protein: CASSDKPSGWYNEQFF.

The table lists this clone with a few counts. The chain combines TRBV30 with TRBJ1-4; no clear D gene. This CDR3 comprises 14 residues. V lost 3 bases to trimming and J lost 0 bases, with 8 bases between them. CDR1 and CDR2 (germline): GTSNPN, SVGIG (reference sequence). The CDR3 protein is CAWSSVATNEKLFF. CDR3 bases: TGTGCCTGGAGCTCAGTTGCAACTAATGAAAAACTGTTTTTT.

The J gene is TRBJ2-4, the V gene TRBV27; D call uncertain. The CDR3 is made up of 19 amino acids. Germline V CDR1 and CDR2: MNHEY, SMNVEV (reference sequence). The ends were cut back, 5 bases at V and 1 base at J, with 24 bases in the middle. CDR3 in amino acids: CASSPRATQTRVAKNIQYF. The CDR3 DNA follows: TGTGCCAGCAGTCCCAGAGCGACTCAAACCCGGGTGGCCAAAAACATTCAGTACTTC.

The V gene is TRBV6-7, the J gene TRBJ2-2, with a possible D match to TRBD2 (8 bases). TRBV6-7 is sorted into the ORF group, with uncertain function. The CDR3 has 18 residues. V lost 5 bases and J 4 bases, leaving 23 bases between the germline ends. In DNA form, the CDR3 reads TGTGCCAGCAGTGACAGGGTGGGCGGGAGGAATCCCACCGGGGAGCTGTTTTTT. This codes for CASSDRVGGRNPTGELFF.

The CDR3 protein is CASKQGTVSGNTIYF. The CDR3 bases are TGTGCCAGTAAACAAGGGACAGTCTCTGGAAACACCATATATTTT. This chain joins TRBV19 and TRBJ1-3; TRBD1 matches 7 bases. V trimming: 7 bases; J trimming: 0 bases; junction bases outside the gene matches: 6. The CDR3 sequence is 15 residues long. Germline V CDR1 and CDR2: LNHDA, SQIVND (reference sequence).

The chain combines TRBV7-9 with TRBJ2-7, with TRBD1 matching 7 bases. V gave up 1 base and J gave up 3 bases; unmatched junction bases: 0. The germline CDR1 and CDR2 sequences are SEHNR and FQNEAQ (reference sequence). This CDR3 spans 13 amino acids. The CDR3: CASSLGDSYEQYF. CDR3 coding DNA: TGTGCCAGCAGCTTAGGGGACAGCTACGAGCAGTACTTC.

The chain employs TRBV2 and TRBJ2-2; D gene ambiguous. Trimming took 7 bases from V and 3 from J, leaving 15 bases between them. The CDR3 extends over 15 amino acids. Germline CDR1 is SNHLY and CDR2 is FYNNEI. CDR3 in DNA: TGTGCCAGCACGGAAAGAGCTCAATACACCGGGGAGCTGTTTTTT. This codes for CASTERAQYTGELFF.

The chain carries TRBV4-2 and TRBJ1-3; D remains ambiguous. Germline loops: CDR1 LGHNA, CDR2 YNFKEQ. The CDR3 covers 14 residues. V lost 3 bases to trimming and J lost 0 bases, with 6 bases between them. In DNA, the CDR3 is TGTGCCAGCAGCCAGGGTATCTCTGGAAACACCATATATTTT. Translating it yields CASSQGISGNTIYF.

The chain recombines TRBV5-4 with TRBJ2-6; no firm D call. The CDR3 spans 14 residues. The germline V gene encodes CDR1 SGHNT and CDR2 YYREEE (reference sequence). V gave up 4 bases and J gave up 0 bases, with 5 bases separating them. CDR3: CASSDNSGANVLTF. CDR3 coding DNA: TGTGCCAGCAGCGACAACTCTGGGGCCAACGTCCTGACTTTC.